A selection of T cell receptor beta chains follows, all from one sample in a study of a mutant IDH1 vaccine in newly diagnosed glioma. Antigens of these TCRs are unknown. The data were produced by immunoSEQ multiplex PCR, yet TCRdb's version contains in-frame clones alone and is incomplete. Of 60,000 to 65,000 clones in the sample, 81% were seen once. The sequencing used PBMCs, collected from a glioma patient whose treatment included an IDH1 peptide vaccine. The origin of the receptors is a middle-aged man with glioma. CDR3s include the opening cysteine and the closing phenylalanine or tryptophan. Each record gives: clone size, D gene, V gene, J gene, CDR3 protein, CDR3 DNA. The D gene is left open where the match is weak. Expanded clones get a size class; other rows say once, few or many, or leave the size out.

-	TRBD1	TRBV5-1	TRBJ2-7	CASSMTGPYEQYF	TGCGCCAGCAGCATGACAGGGCCCTACGAGCAGTACTTC
-	TRBD2	TRBV28	TRBJ2-3	CVAGVKDTQYF	TGTGTTGCGGGAGTGAAAGATACGCAGTATTTT
once	TRBD1	TRBV4-3	TRBJ2-1	CASSPSPGQENNEQFF	TGCGCCAGCAGCCCGTCCCCGGGACAGGAGAACAATGAGCAGTTCTTC
-	-	TRBV7-2	TRBJ2-5	CASSLAAAGTETQYF	TGTGCCAGCAGCTTAGCGGCGGCGGGAACGGAGACCCAGTACTTC
-	-	TRBV5-1	TRBJ2-1	CASSSRTGPNEQFF	TGCGCCAGCAGCTCTAGGACCGGGCCTAATGAGCAGTTCTTC
-	-	TRBV10-3	TRBJ2-7	CAHQNGVGVSYEQYF	TGTGCCCATCAAAACGGGGTTGGTGTCTCCTACGAGCAGTACTTC
-	-	TRBV4-2	TRBJ2-2	CASSHDGDSTGELFF	TGTGCCAGCAGCCACGATGGGGACTCCACCGGGGAGCTGTTTTTT
-	-	TRBV9	TRBJ1-6	CASSVEDRNSPLHF	TGTGCCAGCAGCGTAGAGGACAGAAATTCACCCCTCCACTTT
-	TRBD2	TRBV11-3	TRBJ2-3	CASSSGLAGSTDTQYF	TGTGCCAGCAGCTCCGGACTAGCGGGAAGCACAGATACGCAGTATTTT
-	-	TRBV9	TRBJ2-7	CASSVGPGQREHYEQYF	TGTGCCAGCAGCGTAGGCCCCGGACAGCGGGAACACTACGAGCAGTACTTC
-	TRBD1	TRBV30	TRBJ2-7	CAWSQTGGFYEQYF	TGTGCCTGGAGTCAGACAGGGGGCTTCTACGAGCAGTACTTC
medium-sized	TRBD2	TRBV28	TRBJ2-7	CASRESSGLLGEQYF	TGTGCCAGCAGGGAGTCTTCGGGACTACTCGGGGAGCAGTACTTC
-	-	TRBV28	TRBJ2-7	CASSLAAGYTYEQYF	TGTGCCAGCAGTCTCGCGGCGGGATACACCTACGAGCAGTACTTC
-	-	TRBV29-1	TRBJ2-1	CSVGGTGTFNEQFF	TGCAGCGTGGGGGGGACAGGAACTTTCAATGAGCAGTTCTTC
-	TRBD2	TRBV4-2	TRBJ2-3	CASSRLSGTSGRRSSTDTQYF	TGTGCCAGCAGCCGCCTATCTGGGACTAGCGGGAGACGGTCGAGCACAGATACGCAGTATTTT
-	TRBD1	TRBV7-2	TRBJ1-6	CASSSGQGGSPLHF	TGTGCCAGCAGCTCCGGACAGGGTGGTTCACCCCTCCACTTT
-	TRBD2	TRBV7-8	TRBJ2-5	CASSLSVAGPLETQYF	TGTGCCAGCAGCTTATCGGTAGCGGGTCCGTTAGAGACCCAGTACTTC
-	-	TRBV10-3	TRBJ2-7	CAISDRDPRGEQYF	TGTGCCATAAGTGACCGGGACCCCAGGGGTGAGCAGTACTTC
-	-	TRBV5-4	TRBJ2-2	CASTTGNTGELFF	TGTGCCAGCACGACAGGGAACACCGGGGAGCTGTTTTTT
-	-	TRBV4-3	TRBJ2-7	CASSLGPSYEQYF	TGCGCCAGCAGCCTTGGACCTTCCTACGAGCAGTACTTC
-	-	TRBV18	TRBJ2-7	CASSPPGPYEQYF	TGTGCCAGCTCACCACCCGGGCCGTACGAGCAGTACTTC
few	-	TRBV6-5	TRBJ1-2	CASRLHNNYGYTF	TGTGCCAGCAGACTACACAACAACTATGGCTACACCTTC
-	-	TRBV10-3	TRBJ1-1	CAIRGAAGNTEAFF	TGTGCCATCAGAGGAGCGGCCGGAAACACTGAAGCTTTCTTT
-	TRBD2	TRBV4-3	TRBJ2-3	CASSQGGRVGDTQYF	TGCGCCAGCAGCCAAGGCGGGAGGGTGGGGGATACGCAGTATTTT
once	TRBD1	TRBV6-1	TRBJ1-6	CASSELRTGGIPLHF	TGTGCCAGCAGTGAACTTCGGACAGGGGGTATACCCCTCCACTTT
few	TRBD1	TRBV19	TRBJ2-1	CASSMAGGVGNEQFF	TGTGCCAGTAGTATGGCAGGGGGCGTGGGCAATGAGCAGTTCTTC
-	-	TRBV19	TRBJ2-5	CASSLRDTEETQYF	TGTGCCAGTAGTCTCCGGGACACCGAAGAGACCCAGTACTTC
-	TRBD1	TRBV7-6	TRBJ1-4	CASSHNRGLKEKLFF	TGTGCCAGCAGCCACAACAGGGGATTGAAGGAAAAACTGTTTTTT
-	TRBD2	TRBV30	TRBJ2-7	CACNSGNGPNEQYF	TGTGCCTGTAATAGCGGGAACGGCCCCAACGAGCAGTACTTC
-	-	TRBV6-4	TRBJ2-3	CASSESSTDTQYF	TGTGCCAGCAGTGAGAGCAGCACAGATACGCAGTATTTT
-	-	TRBV15	TRBJ2-1	CATSRVYEQFF	TGTGCCACCAGCAGAGTTTATGAGCAGTTCTTC
-	-	TRBV9	TRBJ1-3	CASSVEADSGNTIYF	TGTGCCAGCAGCGTAGAAGCGGACTCTGGAAACACCATATATTTT
-	TRBD1	TRBV9	TRBJ2-5	CASSVAGTGRETQYF	TGTGCCAGCAGCGTAGCTGGGACAGGGAGGGAGACCCAGTACTTC